The 29 T cell receptor beta chains below were found in one sample sequenced in a study of T cell responses to AZD1222 COVID-19 vaccine. Here immunoSEQ multiplex PCR was the method, and the copy in TCRdb shows in-frame clones only, minus some. The top ten clones hold 2.5% to 3.5% of a sample with roughly 140,000 clones, approximately 90% of them seen once. The sequencing here drew on peripheral blood, taken 28 days after the second AZD1222 dose. Every receptor here comes from an adult who received the AZD1222 COVID-19 vaccine.

The chain carries TRBV5-1 and TRBJ1-4, with TRBD1 identical over 9 bases. CDR1 SGHRS and CDR2 YFSETQ come from the germline V gene. CDR3 length: 16 residues. V gave up 4 bases and J gave up 7 bases; unmatched junction bases: 11. The CDR3 coding sequence is TGCGCCAGCAGCACCTCACAGGGGGCGATGGGTGAAAAACTGTTTTTT. It is translated as CASSTSQGAMGEKLFF. Filled out from reference TRBV5-1 and TRBJ1-4, the complete variable domain reads KAGVTQTPRYLIKTRGQQVTLSCSPISGHRSVSWYQQTPGQGLQFLFEYFSETQRNKGNFPGRFSGRQFSNSRSEMNVSTLELGDSALYLCASSTSQGAMGEKLFFGSGTQLSVL.

This sequence joins TRBV5-8 and TRBJ1-1; TRBD1 matches at 7 bases. The CDR3 consists of 14 residues. CDR1 SGHTS and CDR2 YDEGEE come from the germline V gene. Trimming took 4 bases from V and 7 from J; bases not matched to a gene: 10. This CDR3 reads CASSPGDRDSEAFF. Written as DNA, the CDR3 is TGTGCCAGCAGCCCCGGAGACAGGGACAGTGAAGCTTTCTTT.

The chain combines TRBV9 with TRBJ1-6; no definite D call. V was cut by 0 bases and J by 5 bases, with 9 bases left in between. The CDR3 is 15 amino acids. Per germline, CDR1 SGDLS and CDR2 YYNGEE. CDR3 DNA: TGTGCCAGCAGCGTAGTGGCAGGAGATAATTCACCCCTCCACTTT. This gives the protein CASSVVAGDNSPLHF.

This clone turned up a few times. This rearrangement joins TRBV4-2 to TRBJ1-6, with 8 bases that match TRBD1. The CDR3 is 15 residues long. CDR1 is LGHNA, CDR2 YNFKEQ, per germline. Trimming removed 4 bases from V and 8 bases from J; junction bases left unmatched: 7. CDR3 bases: TGTGCCAGCAGCCGTAGGGACAGGTTGTATTCACCCCTCCACTTT. Its protein is CASSRRDRLYSPLHF.

The chain has TRBV6-6 and TRBJ1-5; D unclear. The CDR3 is made up of 14 amino acids. Deletions cut 5 bases from V and 3 bases from J, with 11 bases between. Germline V gene data show CDR1 as MNHNY and CDR2 as SVGAGI (reference sequence). The CDR3 DNA reads TGTGCCAGCAGTCCTATCCTTAACAATCAGCCCCAGCATTTT. Amino acids: CASSPILNNQPQHF.

The chain couples TRBV27 to TRBJ2-6; D ambiguous. Germline-derived CDR1 and CDR2 are MNHEY and SMNVEV (reference sequence). The CDR3 is 16 residues long. Trimming shortened V by 5 bases and J by 0 bases, and 11 bases separated the two germline ends. For the CDR3, the DNA is TGTGCCAGCAGTCCCTGGACCAGCTCTGGGGCCAACGTCCTGACTTTC. Amino acids: CASSPWTSSGANVLTF.

In the case of this clone: Germline is not matched at one junction end, which may reflect a read error. The chain carries TRBV7-7 and TRBJ2-5; TRBD2 aligns across 14 bases. Germline CDR1 reads SSHAT; CDR2 reads FNYEAQ (reference sequence). The CDR3 extends over 18 amino acids. Written as DNA, the CDR3 is TGTGCTAGCAGCGAAGGGACTAGCGGGGGCTCCAGTAGCCAGACCCAGTACTTC. Its translation: CASSEGTSGGSSSQTQYF.

The rearrangement links TRBV5-1 to TRBJ1-1; 7 bases map to TRBD1. J was trimmed by 2 bases and V by 4 bases; bases with no gene match: 14. CDR1 is SGHRS, CDR2 YFSETQ, per germline. The CDR3 runs 17 residues. The CDR3 loop reads CASSTRQGASPNTEAFF. For the CDR3, the DNA is TGCGCCAGCAGCACCAGACAGGGCGCATCCCCCAACACTGAAGCTTTCTTT. The full variable domain, in which reference TRBV5-1 and TRBJ1-1 provide the parts outside the CDR3, is KAGVTQTPRYLIKTRGQQVTLSCSPISGHRSVSWYQQTPGQGLQFLFEYFSETQRNKGNFPGRFSGRQFSNSRSEMNVSTLELGDSALYLCASSTRQGASPNTEAFFGQGTRLTVV.

V and J are TRBV3-1 (or the pseudogene TRBV3-2) and TRBJ1-4; D remains ambiguous. The V gene lost 0 bases and the J gene lost 2 bases, with 13 bases spanning the gap. This CDR3 region has 17 residues. CDR1 is LGHDT and CDR2 is YNNKEL in the germline V gene (reference sequence). The CDR3 loop reads CASSQDWRIRTNEKLFF. CDR3 bases: TGTGCCAGCAGCCAAGACTGGAGGATAAGGACTAATGAAAAACTGTTTTTT.

The genes are TRBV5-1 and TRBJ1-5; D gene ambiguous. Per germline, CDR1 SGHRS and CDR2 YFSETQ. This CDR3 is 13 amino acids long. Trimming removed 5 bases from V and 6 bases from J, with 12 bases in between. Here the CDR3 DNA reads TGCGCCAGCAGTGGAGGTCTAGGTCAGCCCCAGCATTTT. It is translated as CASSGGLGQPQHF.

The chain is built from TRBV12-3 or TRBV12-4 and TRBJ2-5; D might be TRBD2 (6 bases). The V end was cut by 6 bases, the J end by 3 bases, with 11 bases between. This CDR3 is built from 13 residues. Here the CDR3 DNA reads TGTGCCAGCAGGAAAACGGGAGAAGAGACCCAGTACTTC. It translates to CASRKTGEETQYF.

The genes are TRBV7-9 and TRBJ2-5; D gene unclear. V was shortened by 8 bases and J by 1 base, with 8 bases between the two germline ends. The V gene's germline CDR1 is SEHNR and CDR2 FQNEAQ (reference sequence). There are 12 residues in the CDR3. The CDR3 DNA reads TGTGCCAGCGCGTCGACCCAAGAGACCCAGTACTTC. Amino acid sequence: CASASTQETQYF.

The rearrangement links TRBV11-2 to TRBJ2-3; 8 nucleotides line up with TRBD2. V shed 5 bases, J shed 6 bases, and the junction held 10 bases outside the gene matches. The CDR3 covers 15 residues. In germline, CDR1 is SGHAT, CDR2 FQNNGV. In DNA form, the CDR3 reads TGTGCCAGCAGCCCCTGGAGGGTAGCGGGGGATACGCAGTATTTT. As protein: CASSPWRVAGDTQYF.

CDR3 region: CASSLGDGSSYEQYF. The CDR3 DNA is TGCGCCAGCAGCTTGGGTGACGGGAGCTCCTACGAGCAGTACTTC. The chain joins TRBV5-1 to TRBJ2-7; TRBD2 is a possible D gene (6 bases). Germline lookup yields CDR1 SGHRS and CDR2 YFSETQ. V was pared by 0 bases and J by 0 bases, with 10 bases between. This CDR3 has 15 amino acids.

This chain connects TRBV5-1 to TRBJ2-3; 10 positions agree with TRBD1. V was pared by 4 bases and J by 4 bases, with 3 bases of the junction left unmatched. Germline CDR1 reads SGHRS; CDR2 reads YFSETQ. The CDR3 runs 14 residues. The CDR3 spells CASSAGTGADTQYF. CDR3 bases: TGCGCCAGCAGCGCAGGGACAGGGGCAGATACGCAGTATTTT.

The chain combines TRBV21-1 with TRBJ1-5; the table gives TRBD1 as D, unverified against the DNA. TRBV21-1 is a recognized pseudogene. The CDR3 loop spans 19 amino acids. CDR3 protein: CASSVRDRGRDHSNQPQHF. CDR3 coding DNA: TGTGCCAGCAGCGTCCGGGACAGGGGGCGAGACCATAGCAATCAGCCCCAGCATTTT.

This clone came up many times. CDR3 residues: CASSQDSTGELFF. The CDR3 DNA is TGTGCCAGCAGCCAGGACAGCACCGGGGAGCTGTTTTTT. V is TRBV3-1 (or the pseudogene TRBV3-2) and J is TRBJ2-2; possible D gene TRBD1, 6 bases. The V gene lost 3 bases and the J gene lost 4 bases, with 6 bases spanning the gap. This CDR3 comprises 13 residues. Germline CDR1 is LGHDT and CDR2 is YNNKEL (reference sequence).

The CDR3 here is CASSEVTGSTGELFF. CDR3 sequence (DNA): TGTGCCAGCAGTGAAGTAACAGGGAGCACCGGGGAGCTGTTTTTT. This chain connects TRBV6-1 to TRBJ2-2, with D perhaps TRBD1 (6 bases). Trimming stripped 1 base from V and 4 bases from J, with 10 bases between. CDR1 MNHNS and CDR2 SASEGT come from the germline V gene. The CDR3 length is 15 residues.

This chain connects TRBV18 to TRBJ1-4; TRBD1 might be the D (5 bases). The germline V gene encodes CDR1 KGHSH and CDR2 LQKENI. V dropped 6 bases and J dropped 7 bases, with 18 bases sitting between them. The CDR3 has 15 amino acids. For the CDR3, the DNA is TGTGCCAGCTCCTCGACCCAGGGCGTCGGTGAAAAACTGTTTTTT. This codes for CASSSTQGVGEKLFF.

V and J are TRBV5-6 and TRBJ1-5; tentatively, D is TRBD1 (6 bases). The CDR3 extends over 15 amino acids. The germline CDR1 and CDR2 sequences are SGHDT and YYEEEE. Between the trimmed V and J ends, which lost 4 bases and 6 bases, there was a span of 17 bases. CDR3 sequence (DNA): TGTGCCAGCAGCCACTGGGGGCAGGGGATTCAGCCCCAGCATTTT. Its protein product is CASSHWGQGIQPQHF.

This sequence joins TRBV7-2 and TRBJ2-7; the match to TRBD2 covers 12 bases. CDR1 SGHTA and CDR2 FQGNSA come from the germline V gene. V lost 8 bases and J lost 5; bases outside the gene matches: 7. This CDR3 comprises 14 residues. This chain's CDR3 is CASLLAGGTHEQYF. CDR3 DNA sequence: TGTGCCAGCCTACTAGCGGGGGGAACGCACGAGCAGTACTTC.

In its sample, this clone was seen once. The chain links TRBV5-1 to TRBJ1-1, with D possibly being TRBD1 (6 bases). Germline V CDR1 and CDR2: SGHRS, YFSETQ. CDR3 size: 14 residues. The V gene lost 3 bases and the J gene lost 3 bases, with 12 bases spanning the gap. DNA of the CDR3: TGCGCCAGCAGCTCGGGGGCGGGCTACACTGAAGCTTTCTTT. It specifies CASSSGAGYTEAFF.

The rearrangement links TRBV13 to TRBJ2-5; maybe TRBD2 (5 bases). The CDR3 covers 15 residues. The germline CDR1 and CDR2 sequences are PRHDT and FYEKMQ (reference sequence). V was shortened by 0 bases and J by 1 base, with 9 bases between the two germline ends. The chain's CDR3 is CASSLGAGVQETQYF. The CDR3 nucleotides read TGTGCCAGCAGCTTAGGAGCCGGGGTCCAAGAGACCCAGTACTTC. Variable domain in full (rest from reference TRBV13 and TRBJ2-5): AAGVIQSPRHLIKEKRETATLKCYPIPRHDTVYWYQQGPGQDPQFLISFYEKMQSDKGSIPDRFSAQQFSDYHSELNMSSLELGDSALYFCASSLGAGVQETQYFGPGTRLLVL.

The genes are TRBV2 and TRBJ1-4; 7 nucleotides match TRBD1. V lost 6 bases, J lost 8 bases, and 12 bases stayed unmatched. Germline V CDR1 and CDR2: SNHLY, FYNNEI. The CDR3 has 15 amino acids. CDR3 in DNA: TGTGCCAGCAGACAGGGGACACTAGAACGGGAAAAACTGTTTTTT. Translation: CASRQGTLEREKLFF.

CDR3 coding DNA: TGTGCCACCAGCAACTACGGAAGCACAGATACGCAGTATTTT. Amino acids: CATSNYGSTDTQYF. V and J are TRBV15 and TRBJ2-3, with D uncertain. V lost 4 bases to trimming and J lost 0 bases, with 8 bases between them. CDR3 size: 14 residues. CDR1 is LNHNV, CDR2 YYDKDF, per germline (reference sequence).

The CDR3 protein is CANRDSNTGELFF. CDR3 in DNA: TGTGCCAACAGGGACTCGAACACCGGGGAGCTGTTTTTT. The chain joins TRBV6-5 to TRBJ2-2, with D perhaps TRBD1 or TRBD2 (6 bases each). V lost 10 bases to trimming and J lost 0 bases, with 9 bases between them. The germline V gene has CDR1 MNHEY and CDR2 SVGAGI. The CDR3 contains 13 residues.

This chain joins TRBV4-1 and TRBJ2-5; D might be TRBD2 (7 bases). Germline lookup yields CDR1 MGHRA and CDR2 YSYEKL. V was shortened by 0 bases and J by 5 bases, with 13 bases between the two germline ends. This CDR3 is built from 15 residues. In DNA form, the CDR3 reads TGCGCCAGCAGCCAAGATCCAGGGGAGGGGGAGACCCAGTACTTC. This translates into CASSQDPGEGETQYF.

The genes are TRBV6-2 or TRBV6-3 and TRBJ2-2; D is unresolved. Germline V CDR1 and CDR2: MNHEY, SVGEGT. The V end lost 6 bases, the J end lost 1 base, and 9 bases lay between the germline ends. This CDR3 has 14 amino acids. CDR3 sequence: CASSRVQNTGELFF. In DNA, the CDR3 is TGTGCCAGCAGCCGGGTTCAGAACACCGGGGAGCTGTTTTTT.

This clone has a single count. V usage is TRBV3-1 (or the pseudogene TRBV3-2) and J usage is TRBJ2-2; D call uncertain. V was clipped by 2 bases and J by 0 bases, with 4 bases between them. The CDR3 extends over 14 amino acids. The germline gives CDR1 LGHDT, CDR2 YNNKEL (reference sequence). The CDR3 DNA reads TGTGCCAGCAGCCAAAGTTCGAACACCGGGGAGCTGTTTTTT. This encodes CASSQSSNTGELFF.